This TCR beta chain was obtained from a study of cytomegalovirus exposure and HLA in healthy donors. The repertoire was sequenced with immunoSEQ multiplex PCR; TCRdb's copy has only in-frame clones and lacks some. Counted here are approximately 150,000 clones, roughly nine tenths occurring once; the ten biggest clones make up approximately 3%. Overall study results and limits: Some public TCRs appeared in many individuals, while most sequences were rare. The study listed approximately 160 cytomegalovirus-associated TCR beta chains.

Germline V gene data show CDR1 as LNHDA and CDR2 as SQIVND (reference sequence). The V segment lost 4 bases and the J segment 1 base; nucleotides outside the gene matches: 4. CDR3 length: 14 amino acids. In the case of this clone: Its target is not known.

The sequenced sample was PBMCs. V and J are TRBV19 and TRBJ2-7, with TRBD2 matching 7 bases. The receptor was derived from a woman aged 18-29 years in good health and CMV-seropositive. CDR3 in amino acids: CASSRVGGSYEQYF. For the CDR3, the DNA is TGTGCCAGTAGTAGGGTGGGGGGGTCCTACGAGCAGTACTTC.